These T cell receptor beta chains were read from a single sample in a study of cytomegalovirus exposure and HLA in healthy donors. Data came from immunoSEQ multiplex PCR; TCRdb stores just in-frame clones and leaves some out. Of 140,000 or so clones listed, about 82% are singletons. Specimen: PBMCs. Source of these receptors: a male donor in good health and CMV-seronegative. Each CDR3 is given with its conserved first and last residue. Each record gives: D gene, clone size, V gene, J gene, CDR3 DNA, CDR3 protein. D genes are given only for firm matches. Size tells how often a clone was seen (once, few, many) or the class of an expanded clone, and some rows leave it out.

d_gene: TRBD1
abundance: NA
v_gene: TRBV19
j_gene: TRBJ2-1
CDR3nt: TGTGCCAGTAGGGACAGGGGGCGAGTCTCGACCCTAGAGCAGTTCTTC
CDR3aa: CASRDRGRVSTLEQFF

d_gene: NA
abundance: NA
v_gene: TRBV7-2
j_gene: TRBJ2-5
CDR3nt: TGTGCCAGCAGCCATAAAGCTGCCCAGCGAGAGACCCAGTACTTC
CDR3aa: CASSHKAAQRETQYF

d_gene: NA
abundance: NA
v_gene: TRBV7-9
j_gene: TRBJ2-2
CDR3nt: TGTGCCAGCAGCCCCCCGGGACAACGCCCTCGGGTCACCGGGGAGCTGTTTTTT
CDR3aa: CASSPPGQRPRVTGELFF

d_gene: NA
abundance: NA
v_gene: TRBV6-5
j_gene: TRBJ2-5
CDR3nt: TGTGCCAGCAGTGTAACAGGGACCGACCAAGAGACCCAGTACTTC
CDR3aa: CASSVTGTDQETQYF

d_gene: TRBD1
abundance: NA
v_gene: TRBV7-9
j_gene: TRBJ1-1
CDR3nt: TGTGCCAGCAGCTCAAGGACAGGGGGCTACGGTATTGAAGCTTTCTTT
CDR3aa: CASSSRTGGYGIEAFF

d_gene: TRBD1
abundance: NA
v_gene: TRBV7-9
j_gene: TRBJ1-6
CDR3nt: TGTGCCAGCAGCCCCGGGACAGGGCATTCACCCCTCCACTTT
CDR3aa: CASSPGTGHSPLHF

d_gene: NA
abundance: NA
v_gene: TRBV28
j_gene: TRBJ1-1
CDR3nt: TGTGCCAGCAGTTTAGGAGGGAAGGTAACTGAAGCTTTCTTT
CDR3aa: CASSLGGKVTEAFF

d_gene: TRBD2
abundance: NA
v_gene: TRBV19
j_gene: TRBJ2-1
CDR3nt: TGTGCCAGTAGTATCGAAGGGACTAGCGGGAGGGGCTACAATGAGCAGTTCTTC
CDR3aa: CASSIEGTSGRGYNEQFF

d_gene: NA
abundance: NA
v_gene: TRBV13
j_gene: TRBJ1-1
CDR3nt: TGTGCCAGCAGCACCAGGGGAATGAACACTGAAGCTTTCTTT
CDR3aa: CASSTRGMNTEAFF

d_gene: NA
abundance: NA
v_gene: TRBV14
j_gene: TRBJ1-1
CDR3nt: TGTGCCAGCAGCCAGGGGGGGGTTCTCGCTGAAGCTTTCTTT
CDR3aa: CASSQGGVLAEAFF

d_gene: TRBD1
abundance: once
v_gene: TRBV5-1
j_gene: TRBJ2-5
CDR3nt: TGCGCCAGCAGCCAAGGACAGGGGGCTTGGGAGACCCAGTACTTC
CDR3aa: CASSQGQGAWETQYF

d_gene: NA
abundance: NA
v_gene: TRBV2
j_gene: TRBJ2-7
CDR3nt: TGTGCCAGCAGTGAAGACTGGTCAATTCGGATGAGGGAGCAGTACTTC
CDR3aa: CASSEDWSIRMREQYF

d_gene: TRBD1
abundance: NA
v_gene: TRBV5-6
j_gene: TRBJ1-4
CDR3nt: TGTGCCAGCAGCTTCAATGGACACTCTGCAGGGGGAGAAAAACTGTTTTTT
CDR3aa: CASSFNGHSAGGEKLFF

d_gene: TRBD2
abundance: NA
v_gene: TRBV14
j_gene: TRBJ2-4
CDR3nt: TGTGCCAGCAGCACCTTGAATCTAGCGGGAGATGACAAAAACATTCAGTACTTC
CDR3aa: CASSTLNLAGDDKNIQYF

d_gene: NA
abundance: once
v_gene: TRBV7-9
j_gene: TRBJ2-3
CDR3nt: TGTGCCAGCAGCGAGAACACAGATACGCAGTATTTT
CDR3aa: CASSENTDTQYF

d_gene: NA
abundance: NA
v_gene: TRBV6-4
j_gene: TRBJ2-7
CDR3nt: TGTGCCAGCAGGAGACAGATGAGAAGGGGCGAGCAGTACTTC
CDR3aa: CASRRQMRRGEQYF

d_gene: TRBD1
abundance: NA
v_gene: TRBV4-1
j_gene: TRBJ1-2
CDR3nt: TGCGCCAGCGCACCAACAGGGGAATTTAACTATGGCTACACCTTC
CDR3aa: CASAPTGEFNYGYTF

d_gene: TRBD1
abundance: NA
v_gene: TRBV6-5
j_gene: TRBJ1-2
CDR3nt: TGTGCCAGCAGTTACACGGGACAGGGGGCGCAGGGCTACACCTTC
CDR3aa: CASSYTGQGAQGYTF

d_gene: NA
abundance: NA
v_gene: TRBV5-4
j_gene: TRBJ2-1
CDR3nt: TGTGCCAGCAGCTTGCCTTTTCCCTACAATGAGCAGTTCTTC
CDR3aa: CASSLPFPYNEQFF

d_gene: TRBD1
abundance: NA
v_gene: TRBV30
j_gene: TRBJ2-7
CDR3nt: TGTGCCTGGAGTGTCAGGGGGCCCTACGAGCAGTACTTC
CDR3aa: CAWSVRGPYEQYF

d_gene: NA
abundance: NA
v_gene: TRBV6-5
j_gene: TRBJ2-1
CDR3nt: TGTGCCAGCAGACTAGCTGGAGGGCCTAGTGAGCAGTTCTTC
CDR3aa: CASRLAGGPSEQFF

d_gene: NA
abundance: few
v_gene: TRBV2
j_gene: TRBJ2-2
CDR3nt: TGTGCCAGCAGCCGTGAGTTGAACACCGGGGAGCTGTTTTTT
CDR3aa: CASSRELNTGELFF

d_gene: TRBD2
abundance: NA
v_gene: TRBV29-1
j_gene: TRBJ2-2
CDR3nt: TGCAGCGTCCTTCGGACTAGCGGGAGGTCTGGGTCCGGGGAGCTGTTTTTT
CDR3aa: CSVLRTSGRSGSGELFF

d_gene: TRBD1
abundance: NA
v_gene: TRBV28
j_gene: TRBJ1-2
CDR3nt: TGTGCCAGCAGTTTCAGGGGGTCCCTCTATGGCTACACCTTC
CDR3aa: CASSFRGSLYGYTF

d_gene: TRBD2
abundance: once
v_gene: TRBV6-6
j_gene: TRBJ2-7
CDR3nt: TGTGCCAGCACCCGGACTAGCGGCAATTCCTACGAGCAGTACTTC
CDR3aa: CASTRTSGNSYEQYF

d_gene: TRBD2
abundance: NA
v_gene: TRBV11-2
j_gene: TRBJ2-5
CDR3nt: TGTGCCAGCAGCTTAAAGGGACTAGCGGGGGTCCAAGAGACCCAGTACTTC
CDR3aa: CASSLKGLAGVQETQYF

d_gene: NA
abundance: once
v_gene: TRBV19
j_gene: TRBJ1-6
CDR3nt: TGTGCCAGTAGTATGGGTAACGCGGGAATCGGTTCACCCCTCCACTTT
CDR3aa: CASSMGNAGIGSPLHF

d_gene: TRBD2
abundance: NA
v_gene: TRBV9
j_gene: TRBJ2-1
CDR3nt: TGTGCCAGCAGCGTAGTGCCCCTAGCGGGGGGGAATGAGCAGTTCTTC
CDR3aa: CASSVVPLAGGNEQFF

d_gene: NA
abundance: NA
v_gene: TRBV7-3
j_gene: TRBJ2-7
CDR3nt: TGTGCCAGCAGCTTGGCAGGAAGTACTCCCTACGAGCAGTACTTC
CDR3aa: CASSLAGSTPYEQYF

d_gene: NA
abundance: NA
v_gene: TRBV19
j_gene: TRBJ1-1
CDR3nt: TGTGCCAGTAGTATAGACGGGGTGGGGACTGAAGCTTTCTTT
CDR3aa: CASSIDGVGTEAFF

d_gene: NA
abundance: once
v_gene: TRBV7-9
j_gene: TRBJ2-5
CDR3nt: TGTGCCAGCAGCTTAATAGGCCTGACTCAAGAGACCCAGTACTTC
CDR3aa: CASSLIGLTQETQYF

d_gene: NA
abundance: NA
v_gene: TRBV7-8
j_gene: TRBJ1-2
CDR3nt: TGTGCCAGCAGCTTAGCGACAGGCGCGAATTCCCCATACACCTTC
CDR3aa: CASSLATGANSPYTF

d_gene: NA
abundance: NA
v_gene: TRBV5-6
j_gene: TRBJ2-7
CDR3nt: TGTGCCAGCAGCAAGCCCCCGCCATGGGCTACCTACGAGCAGTACTTC
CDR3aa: CASSKPPPWATYEQYF

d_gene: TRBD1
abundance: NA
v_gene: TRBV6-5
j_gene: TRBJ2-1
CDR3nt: TGTGCCAGCAGTTACAACAGGGGACCTGAGCAGTTCTTC
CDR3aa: CASSYNRGPEQFF

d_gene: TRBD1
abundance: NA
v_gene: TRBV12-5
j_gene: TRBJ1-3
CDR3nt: TGTGCTAGTGGTTTGGTGCCGGGACAGAGGAGAAACACCATATATTTT
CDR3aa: CASGLVPGQRRNTIYF

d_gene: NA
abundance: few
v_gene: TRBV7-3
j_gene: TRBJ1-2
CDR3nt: TGTGCCAGCAGCGCCATTCAGGACTATGGCTACACCTTC
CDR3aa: CASSAIQDYGYTF

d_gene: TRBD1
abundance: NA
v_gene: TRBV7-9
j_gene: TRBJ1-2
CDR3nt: TGTGCCAGCAGTTACGGACAGGGAGGCGGCGGCTACACCTTC
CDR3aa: CASSYGQGGGGYTF

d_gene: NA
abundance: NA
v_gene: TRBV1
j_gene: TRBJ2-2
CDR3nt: TGCACCAGCACCCAAAGCGGGGATAACACCGGGGAGCTGTTTTTT
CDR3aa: CTSTQSGDNTGELFF

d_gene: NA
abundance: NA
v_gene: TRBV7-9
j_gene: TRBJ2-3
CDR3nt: TGTGCCAGCAGCTCGGACAGATACACAGATACGCAGTATTTT
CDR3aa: CASSSDRYTDTQYF

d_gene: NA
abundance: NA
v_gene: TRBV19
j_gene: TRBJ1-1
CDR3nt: TGTGCCAGTAGTATAGGGGGGGGCACTGAAGCTTTCTTT
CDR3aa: CASSIGGGTEAFF

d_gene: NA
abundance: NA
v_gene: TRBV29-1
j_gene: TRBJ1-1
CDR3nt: TGCAGCGTTGAAGATCAATCGGGAGGACTTGAAGCTTTCTTT
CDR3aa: CSVEDQSGGLEAFF

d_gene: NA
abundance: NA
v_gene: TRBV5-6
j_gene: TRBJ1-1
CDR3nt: TGTGCCACCAGAAGAGGACTCGAGAACACTGAAGCTTTCTTT
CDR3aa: CATRRGLENTEAFF

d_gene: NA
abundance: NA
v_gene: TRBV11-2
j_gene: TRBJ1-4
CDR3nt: TGTGCCAGCAGCTCCCTTACTTTTCGAGAGGAACTGTTTTTT
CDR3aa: CASSSLTFREELFF

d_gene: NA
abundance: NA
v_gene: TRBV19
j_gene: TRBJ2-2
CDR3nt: TGTGCCAGTCGGGGCCAGGGGACCGGGGAGCTGTTTTTT
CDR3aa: CASRGQGTGELFF

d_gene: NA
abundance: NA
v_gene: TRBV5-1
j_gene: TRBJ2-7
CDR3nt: TGCGCCAGCAGCTCAGGGGCTTCGCTTGGCGAGCAGTACTTC
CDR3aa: CASSSGASLGEQYF

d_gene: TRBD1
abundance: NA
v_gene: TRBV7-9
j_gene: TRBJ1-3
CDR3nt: TGTGCCCATGAGCCGGGACAGGATACCAGTGGTGGTGGAAACACCATATATTTT
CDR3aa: CAHEPGQDTSGGGNTIYF

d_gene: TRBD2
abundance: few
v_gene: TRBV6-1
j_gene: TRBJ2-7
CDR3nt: TGTGCCAGCGGACGCGGGGAGGGAGGCCACGAGCAGTACTTC
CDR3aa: CASGRGEGGHEQYF